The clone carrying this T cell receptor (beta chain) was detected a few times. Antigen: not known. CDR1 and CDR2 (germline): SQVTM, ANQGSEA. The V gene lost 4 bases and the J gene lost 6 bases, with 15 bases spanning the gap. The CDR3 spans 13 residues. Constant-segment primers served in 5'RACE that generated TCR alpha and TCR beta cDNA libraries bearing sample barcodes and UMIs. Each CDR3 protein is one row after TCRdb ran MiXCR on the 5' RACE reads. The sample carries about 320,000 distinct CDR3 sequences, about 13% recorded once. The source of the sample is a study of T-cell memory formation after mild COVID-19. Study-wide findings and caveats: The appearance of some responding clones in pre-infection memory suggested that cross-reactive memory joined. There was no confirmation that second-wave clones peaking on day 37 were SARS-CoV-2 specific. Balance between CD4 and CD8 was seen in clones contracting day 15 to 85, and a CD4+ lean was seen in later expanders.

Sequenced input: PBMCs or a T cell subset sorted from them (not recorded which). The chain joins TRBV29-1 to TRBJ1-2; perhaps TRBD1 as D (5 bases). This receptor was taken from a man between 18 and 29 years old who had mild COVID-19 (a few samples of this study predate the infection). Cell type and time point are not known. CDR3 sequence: CSVVGQLNNGYTF. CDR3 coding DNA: TGCAGCGTTGTGGGGCAGCTGAACAATGGCTACACCTTC. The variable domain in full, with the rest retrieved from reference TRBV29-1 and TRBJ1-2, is SAVISQKPSRDICQRGTSLTIQCQVDSQVTMMFWYRQQPGQSLTLIATANQGSEATYESGFVIDKFPISRPNLTFSTLTVSNMSPEDSSIYLCSVVGQLNNGYTFGSGTRLTVV.